The clone carrying this T cell receptor beta chain was seen only a few times. This record comes from a study of identical twins. V was cut by 6 bases and J by 0 bases, with 14 bases left in between. The CDR3 length is 16 residues. Germline V CDR1 and CDR2: SNHLY, FYNNEI. TCRdb reanalysed the 5' RACE reads using MiXCR and keeps one entry per CDR3 protein. The sample yields about 240,000 distinct CDR3 sequences, 10% to 13% seen once. The origin of this receptor is a man aged 45-65 years in good health. The genes are TRBV2 and TRBJ1-4; weak D call: TRBD1 (5 bases). Source material: memory T cells sorted from blood. The CDR3, as DNA: TGTGCCAGCAGGGAGACAGCAGCCTCAACTAATGAAAAACTGTTTTTT. Its protein product is CASRETAASTNEKLFF.